Following are 25 T cell receptor beta chains from one sample sequenced in a study of Graves' ophthalmopathy and Graves' hyperthyroidism. The study amplified TCR beta CDR3 regions using RNA transcripts. RT-PCR was first run with HTBI primers, then multiplex PCR in a second round. Each CDR3 protein gets one entry after TCRdb re-called the multiplex PCR reads with MiXCR. This sample has over a million distinct CDR3 sequences, with about 40% found just once. Material for sequencing was peripheral blood or thyroid tissue (not recorded which). The receptor set was obtained from an adult man with Graves' hyperthyroidism.

This clonotype appeared many times. The V gene is TRBV29-1, the J gene TRBJ1-5; D not certain. CDR1 is SQVTM and CDR2 is ANQGSEA in the germline V gene. With 6 bases removed from V and 6 bases from J, the gap between germline ends came to 15 bases. The CDR3 is 13 amino acids. Here the CDR3 reads CSVRLGVGQPQHF. In DNA form, the CDR3 reads TGCAGCGTCCGATTGGGTGTCGGTCAGCCCCAGCATTTT.

In DNA, the CDR3 is TGTGCCAGCAGCGTGTCGGGACTAGCGGGAGCCTACGAGCAGTACTTC. It codes for CASSVSGLAGAYEQYF. This chain connects TRBV9 to TRBJ2-7, with TRBD2 identical over 14 bases. Germline CDR1 and CDR2: SGDLS and YYNGEE. The CDR3 covers 16 residues. V shed 2 bases and J 2 bases; nucleotides not matched to a gene: 3.

The V gene is TRBV29-1, the J gene TRBJ2-5; D is tentatively TRBD1 or TRBD2 (7 bases each). CDR1 is SQVTM, CDR2 ANQGSEA, per germline. This CDR3 contains 14 residues. DNA for the CDR3: TGCAGTGCTAGGAGGGGAGGGGGCTGGGAGACCCAGTACTTC. It codes for CSARRGGGWETQYF.

Only a few counts were recorded for this clonotype. CDR3 protein: CAISERQGSNYGYTF. The CDR3 nucleotides are TGTGCCATCAGTGAGCGACAGGGCTCTAACTATGGCTACACCTTC. The chain has TRBV10-3 and TRBJ1-2; 7 nucleotides agree with TRBD1. The CDR3 runs 15 residues. V shed 2 bases, J shed 0 bases, and the junction held 3 bases outside the gene matches. In germline, CDR1 is ENHRY, CDR2 SYGVKD.

This clonotype came up many times. The chain couples TRBV10-3 to TRBJ2-5; TRBD1 is a possible D gene (6 bases). CDR3 length equals 15 residues. Germline CDR1 and CDR2: ENHRY and SYGVKD. Trimming removed 0 bases from V and 5 bases from J, with 13 bases in between. In DNA, the CDR3 is TGTGCCATCAGTGAGTCGAGAGGGCAGGGGGAGACCCAGTACTTC. Translation: CAISESRGQGETQYF.

There are many counts of this clonotype. The chain couples TRBV7-2 to TRBJ2-5, with D possibly matching TRBD2 (6 bases). Germline CDR1 reads SGHTA; CDR2 reads FQGNSA. CDR3 length: 15 amino acids. Trimming stripped 0 bases from V and 7 bases from J, with 15 bases between. CDR3 in amino acids: CASSLASNRGWTQYF. Here the CDR3 DNA reads TGTGCCAGCAGCTTAGCCTCTAACCGGGGGTGGACCCAGTACTTC.

J is TRBJ2-7 and V is TRBV29-1; D ambiguous. The CDR3 has 13 residues. Trimming removed 8 bases from V and 3 bases from J, with 17 bases in between. CDR1 and CDR2 (germline): SQVTM, ANQGSEA. In nucleotides, the CDR3 is TGCAGCTCTGCCCCGGGCAGAAGCTACGAGCAGTACTTC. Translating gives CSSAPGRSYEQYF.

The chain links TRBV11-2 to TRBJ2-5; D not resolved. Germline loops: CDR1 SGHAT, CDR2 FQNNGV. The V and J ends lost 6 bases and 2 bases respectively, with 13 bases between them. The CDR3 contains 14 residues. This CDR3 reads CASSSASVQETQYF. The CDR3 DNA sequence: TGTGCCAGCAGTTCAGCCTCCGTGCAAGAGACCCAGTACTTC.

This clonotype has at least ten counts. V and J are TRBV7-2 and TRBJ2-2; TRBD2 matches 15 bases. Germline CDR1 SGHTA, CDR2 FQGNSA. The J segment lost 7 bases and the V segment lost 5 bases, leaving 5 bases of the junction unmatched. There are 16 residues in the CDR3. This chain's CDR3 is CASSPRTSGRVGELFF. The CDR3, as DNA: TGTGCCAGCAGCCCTCGGACTAGCGGGAGGGTCGGGGAGCTGTTTTTT.

This clonotype appeared many times. The chain combines TRBV12-3 or TRBV12-4 with TRBJ1-6; perhaps TRBD1 as D (5 bases). V lost 5 bases to trimming and J lost 5 bases, with 10 bases between them. The CDR3 runs 14 residues. CDR3: CASSRTSDNSPLHF. In DNA, the CDR3 is TGTGCCAGCAGTCGGACATCCGATAATTCACCCCTCCACTTT.

A few counts support this clonotype. The J gene is TRBJ1-1, the V gene TRBV5-8; D not resolved. The V end was cut by 1 base, the J end by 4 bases, with 14 bases between. Germline V gene lookup returns CDR1 SGHTS and CDR2 YDEGEE. The CDR3 loop spans 15 amino acids. The CDR3 loop reads CASSLTPRRLTEAFF. In nucleotides, the CDR3 is TGTGCCAGCAGCTTGACACCCAGGAGACTCACTGAAGCTTTCTTT.

This clonotype was observed at least ten times. CDR3 coding DNA: TGTGCCAGCAGCCAACTAGGGGGGGATTCACCCCTCCACTTT. As protein: CASSQLGGDSPLHF. The chain links TRBV4-2 to TRBJ1-6; possibly TRBD1 for D (6 bases). Germline V CDR1 and CDR2: LGHNA, YNFKEQ. The CDR3 runs 14 residues. V dropped 2 bases and J dropped 8 bases, with 10 bases sitting between them.

This clonotype has just a few counts. V is TRBV29-1 and J is TRBJ2-7, with D perhaps matching TRBD2 (5 bases). V gave up 6 bases and J gave up 3 bases, with 21 bases separating them. This CDR3 region has 15 residues. Germline V gives CDR1 SQVTM, CDR2 ANQGSEA. This CDR3 reads CSVLPPRRLHYEQYF. The CDR3 DNA is TGCAGCGTACTACCCCCGCGGAGGCTTCACTACGAGCAGTACTTC.

This clonotype was counted only a few times. V usage is TRBV7-9 and J usage is TRBJ2-7, with a tentative D call TRBD1 (7 bases). Germline V gene data show CDR1 as SEHNR and CDR2 as FQNEAQ (reference sequence). V was cut by 5 bases and J by 3 bases, with 17 bases left in between. The CDR3 has 15 amino acids. CDR3 bases: TGTGCCAGCAGCGCCGCAAGACAGGGAGGCTACGAGCAGTACTTC. This encodes CASSAARQGGYEQYF.

This clonotype has a count of ten or more. The chain is built from TRBV24-1 and TRBJ1-5; unclear D gene. The ends were cut back, 5 bases at V and 5 bases at J, with 9 bases in the middle. CDR1 is KGHDR and CDR2 is SFDVKD in the germline V gene. The CDR3 loop spans 13 amino acids. As DNA, the CDR3 is TGTGCCACCAGTGGTCGAAGGGATCAGCCCCAGCATTTT. Protein sequence: CATSGRRDQPQHF.

This clonotype was observed at least ten times. The chain links TRBV12-3 or TRBV12-4 to TRBJ1-5; D is undetermined. Trimming removed 6 bases from V and 3 bases from J, with 12 bases in between. The length of the CDR3 is 14 residues. The CDR3 sequence: CASSHTGTNQPQHF. The DNA for the CDR3 is TGTGCCAGCAGCCATACGGGTACCAATCAGCCCCAGCATTTT.

The chain links TRBV11-2 to TRBJ1-4; D remains ambiguous. The CDR3 runs 13 residues. Trimming left V 5 bases short and J 12 bases short, with 16 bases between. The germline V gene has CDR1 SGHAT and CDR2 FQNNGV. CDR3 region: CASSPGLGKELFF. The CDR3 coding sequence is TGTGCCAGCAGCCCGGGCCTGGGCAAGGAACTGTTTTTT.

V and J are TRBV6-6 and TRBJ1-2; no definite D call. CDR1 is MNHNY and CDR2 is SVGAGI in the germline V gene (reference sequence). This CDR3 spans 14 amino acids. Trimming removed 4 bases from V and 4 bases from J, with 13 bases in between. The CDR3 DNA follows: TGTGCCAGCAGTTCCAGGCCGAAGGGCTATGGCTACACCTTC. It specifies CASSSRPKGYGYTF.

This clonotype appeared many times. The chain carries TRBV20-1 and TRBJ2-7; D is unclear. The CDR3 is 17 amino acids. Trimming shortened V by 1 base and J by 2 bases, and 21 bases separated the two germline ends. CDR1 DFQATT and CDR2 SNEGSKA come from the germline V gene (reference sequence). The CDR3 sequence: CSARGVRLLPRAYEQYF. CDR3 DNA sequence: TGCAGTGCTAGAGGAGTTAGACTCCTCCCAAGGGCCTACGAGCAGTACTTC.

This sequence joins TRBV5-6 and TRBJ1-4; 10 bases line up with TRBD1. Germline CDR1 SGHDT, CDR2 YYEEEE. Trimming cost V 3 bases and J 8 bases; bases outside gene matches: 10. The CDR3 length is 16 residues. The CDR3 DNA reads TGTGCCAGCAGCTCAGGTGGACAGGGGGTTTTCGAAAAACTGTTTTTT. Protein: CASSSGGQGVFEKLFF.

Notes on this clonotype: Being one base from a much bigger clone, this may be a read error. The chain carries TRBV2 and TRBJ2-2; no clear D. Germline V gene lookup returns CDR1 SNHLY and CDR2 FYNNEI. V shed 7 bases and J shed 6 bases, with 18 bases lying between them. This CDR3 has 15 amino acids. CDR3 DNA sequence: TGTGCCAGCATCCTTTTCCTTGAGTCGGCCGGGGAGCTGTTTTTT. Protein product: CASILFLESAGELFF.

This clonotype was recorded many times. This chain joins TRBV12-3 or TRBV12-4 and TRBJ1-5; perhaps TRBD1 as D (6 bases). Between the trimmed V and J ends, which lost 3 bases and 4 bases, there was a span of 13 bases. This CDR3 comprises 15 residues. As DNA, the CDR3 is TGTGCCAGCAGTTTTGTGGGGGGCGGGAATCAGCCCCAGCATTTT. Translation: CASSFVGGGNQPQHF.

This clonotype was picked up many times. This chain joins TRBV10-3 and TRBJ1-1; 7 nucleotides match TRBD1. Germline V gene lookup returns CDR1 ENHRY and CDR2 SYGVKD. The CDR3 length is 15 residues. The V segment lost 2 bases and the J segment 6 bases; nucleotides outside the gene matches: 9. The CDR3, as DNA: TGTGCCATCAGTGAGGCGGGACAGAACATCGCTGAAGCTTTCTTT. Its translation: CAISEAGQNIAEAFF.

This clonotype occurred many times. The chain carries TRBV7-9 and TRBJ2-2; a weak D match, TRBD2 (5 bases). The CDR3 covers 17 residues. Germline loops: CDR1 SEHNR, CDR2 FQNEAQ (reference sequence). Trimming took off 0 bases at V and 1 base at J, with 12 bases between the two ends. The CDR3 nucleotides are TGTGCCAGCAGCTTAGCCCAGCGGTCCAAGAACACCGGGGAGCTGTTTTTT. Amino acid sequence: CASSLAQRSKNTGELFF. Looking up the rest from reference TRBV7-9 and TRBJ2-2 gives the full variable domain: DTGVSQNPRHKITKRGQNVTFRCDPISEHNRLYWYRQTLGQGPEFLTYFQNEAQLEKSRLLSDRFSAERPKGSFSTLEIQRTEQGDSAMYLCASSLAQRSKNTGELFFGEGSRLTVL.

The chain links TRBV7-2 to TRBJ2-7, with unresolved D. V lost 2 bases and J lost 4, with 12 bases in between. The germline gives CDR1 SGHTA, CDR2 FQGNSA. The CDR3 runs 14 residues. The CDR3 DNA is TGTGCCAGCAGCTTAACCGGGTTGATTTACGAGCAGTACTTC. Protein sequence: CASSLTGLIYEQYF.